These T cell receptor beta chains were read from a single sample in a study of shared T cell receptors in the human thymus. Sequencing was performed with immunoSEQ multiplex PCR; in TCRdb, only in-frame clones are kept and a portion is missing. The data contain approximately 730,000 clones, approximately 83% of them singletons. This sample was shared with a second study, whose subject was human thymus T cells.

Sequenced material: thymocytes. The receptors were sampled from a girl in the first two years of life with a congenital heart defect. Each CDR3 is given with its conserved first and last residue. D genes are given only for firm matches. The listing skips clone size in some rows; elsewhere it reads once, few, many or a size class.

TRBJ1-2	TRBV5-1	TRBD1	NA	TGCGCCAGCCGTAGGGACAGGGTAATTGGCGATGGCTACACCTTC	CASRRDRVIGDGYTF
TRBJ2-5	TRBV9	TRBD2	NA	TGTGCCAGCAGCGCTGCAGGGACTAGCGGCGAGACCCGGTACTTC	CASSAAGTSGETRYF
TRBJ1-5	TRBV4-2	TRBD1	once	TGTGCCAGCAGCCAAATCCAGGGGGCCGGTCAGCCCCAGCATTTT	CASSQIQGAGQPQHF
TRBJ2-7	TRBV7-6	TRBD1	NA	TGTGCCAGCGTCCGCGAAGGACAGGGATGGGGGGCCTCCTACGAGCAGTACTTC	CASVREGQGWGASYEQYF
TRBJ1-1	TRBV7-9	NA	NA	TGTGCCAGCAGCGTGGGAAGGACAGCCAAGATGAACACTGAAGCTTTCTTT	CASSVGRTAKMNTEAFF
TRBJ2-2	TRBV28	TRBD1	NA	TGTGCCAGCAGTGTCCTCCGGGACAGCGACTTCCGGGACACCGGGGAGCTGTTTTTT	CASSVLRDSDFRDTGELFF
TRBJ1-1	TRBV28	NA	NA	TGTGCCAGCAGGCGGTCCGCAGCTTTCTTT	CASRRSAAFF
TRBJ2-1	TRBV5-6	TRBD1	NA	TGTGCCAGCAGCTTGGCGGATTGCCCGGGACAGGGTAATGAGCAGTTCTTC	CASSLADCPGQGNEQFF
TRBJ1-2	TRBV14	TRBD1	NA	TGTGCCAGCAGCACCCGGGACAGCAAGAAGGGCTATGGCTACACCTTC	CASSTRDSKKGYGYTF
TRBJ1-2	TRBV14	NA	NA	TGTGCCAGCAGCCAAGGACGGGGCTATGGCTACACCTTC	CASSQGRGYGYTF
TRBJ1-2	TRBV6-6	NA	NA	TGTGCCAGCAGTTACTCAGCGGGTCGGGACTATGGCTACACCTTC	CASSYSAGRDYGYTF
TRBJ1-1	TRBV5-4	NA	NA	TGTGCCAGCAGCTTCAGACAGGCGAGACGGATATCGGAAGCTTTCTTT	CASSFRQARRISEAFF
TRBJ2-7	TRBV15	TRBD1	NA	TGTGCCACCAGCAGAGGACAGGGTAAGGCCTACGAGCAGTACTTC	CATSRGQGKAYEQYF
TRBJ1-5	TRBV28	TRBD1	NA	TGTGCCAGCAGCCCTCGGACAGGGGGCGAATATAGCAATCAGCCCCAGCATTTT	CASSPRTGGEYSNQPQHF
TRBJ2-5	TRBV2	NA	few	TGTGCCAGCAGTGAATTCAGGGAGGTGCGGAAGACCCAGTACTTC	CASSEFREVRKTQYF
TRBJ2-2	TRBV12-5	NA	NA	TGTGCTAGTGGTCGGGGAAACACCGGGGAGCTGTTTTTT	CASGRGNTGELFF
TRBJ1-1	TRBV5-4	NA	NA	TGTGCCAGCAGCTTGGGGGCAATTAACACTGAAGCTTTCTTT	CASSLGAINTEAFF
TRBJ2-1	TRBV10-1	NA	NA	TGCGCCAGCAGTAACGGACATCCGGATTCTATTGAGCAGTTCTTC	CASSNGHPDSIEQFF
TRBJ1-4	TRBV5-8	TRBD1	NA	TGTGCCAGCAGCTTGGCCGATAGGACAGGGAGGACTAATGAAAAACTGTTTTTT	CASSLADRTGRTNEKLFF
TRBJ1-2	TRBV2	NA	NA	TGTGCCAGCAGATTTCCGGACTCGTCGTATGGCTACACCTTC	CASRFPDSSYGYTF
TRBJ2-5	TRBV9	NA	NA	TGTGCCAGCAGCGTAGTAGGCGGCCGGGAGACCCAGTACTTC	CASSVVGGRETQYF
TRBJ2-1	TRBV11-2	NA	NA	TGTGCCAGCAGATCCCCACTACTACCCTACAATGAGCAGTTCTTC	CASRSPLLPYNEQFF
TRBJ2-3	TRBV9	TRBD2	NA	TGTGCCAGCAGCGCCGGGACTAGCGGGGGGGCCATAGATACGCAGTATTTT	CASSAGTSGGAIDTQYF
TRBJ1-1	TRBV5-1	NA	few	TGCGCCAGCAGCCCCCTAACAGGGACGTACACTGAAGCTTTCTTT	CASSPLTGTYTEAFF
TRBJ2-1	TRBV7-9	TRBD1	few	TGTGCCAGCAGCTTAGCGTCACTGACTGGGACAGGGGCCAATGAGCAGTTCTTC	CASSLASLTGTGANEQFF
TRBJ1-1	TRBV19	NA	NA	TGTGCCAGTAGTTGTCCCGGTACTGAAGCTTTCTTT	CASSCPGTEAFF
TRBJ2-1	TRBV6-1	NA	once	TGTGCCAGCGGCCACAGGAACGACAATGAGCAGTTCTTC	CASGHRNDNEQFF
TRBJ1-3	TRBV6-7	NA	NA	TGTGCCAGCAGGCTGGGGGGGAGCTCTGGAAACACCATATATTTT	CASRLGGSSGNTIYF